This T cell receptor (beta chain) appears in the sequencing data of a study of T cells in Graves' hyperthyroidism and ophthalmopathy. Amplification of TCR beta CDR3 regions was performed using RNA transcripts as template. The study used the HTBI primer set for a first-round RT-PCR of the TCR CDR3. TCRdb re-called the multiplex PCR reads with MiXCR, one entry per CDR3 protein. The repertoire holds some 300,000 distinct CDR3 sequences, roughly 19% seen once, with under 45% in the top ten. This CDR3 is built from 17 residues. Trimming cost V 1 base and J 3 bases, with 16 bases left between them. The germline V gene encodes CDR1 SEHNR and CDR2 FQNEAQ (reference sequence). This clonotype was recorded a few times. Its antigen is not known. Study-wide points: Separation of ophthalmopathy from stable hyperthyroidism was achieved by a 13 V-J model.

The receptor was derived from a man in his fifties or sixties with Graves' ophthalmopathy. The material sequenced was blood. The chain links TRBV7-9 to TRBJ1-5, with D possibly being TRBD1 (6 bases). CDR3 in DNA: TGTGCCAGCAGCTTAGAGGGGAGGGGGACGATCAATCAGCCCCAGCATTTT. It encodes CASSLEGRGTINQPQHF.